The clone carrying this T cell receptor (beta chain) has at least ten counts. Its cognate antigen is unknown. The data were obtained in a study of shared clonotypes between healthy human individuals. The overall study: CD4 naive and CD4 memory each took three plates per donor, while CD8 naive took two and CD8 memory one.

General study findings and limits: With a handful of donors compared, around 5% of naive CD4 clonotypes were shared.

Clones were sequenced by immunoSEQ multiplex PCR, and TCRdb holds only the in-frame ones, with some missing. The table lists about 980,000 clones, 70% to 85% of them singletons, with about 1.5% in the top ten. CDR1 and CDR2 (germline): SGHVS, FQNEAQ. This CDR3 contains 13 residues. Trimming took off 5 bases at V and 5 bases at J, with 12 bases between the two ends. The sequenced sample was memory CD4+ T cells sorted from blood. Indicated subset: CD45RA-negative fraction. This receptor was identified in a man aged 18 to 35 in good health. This rearrangement joins TRBV7-8 to TRBJ1-2; TRBD1 might be the D (5 bases). The chain's CDR3 is CASSPEGRYGYTF. As DNA, the CDR3 is TGTGCCAGCAGCCCCGAGGGGCGGTATGGCTACACCTTC.